One sample yielded the 14 T cell receptor beta chains listed below, sequenced in a study of somatic mutations in cytotoxic T cells in rheumatoid arthritis. The method was immunoSEQ multiplex PCR; TCRdb's version includes in-frame clones alone and lacks a portion of them. Of about 10,000 clones listed, roughly 73% are singletons. Sequenced input: CD8+ T cells sorted from blood. The source of these receptors is a man in his forties or fifties in good health.

The chain carries TRBV15 and TRBJ2-1; 7 bases are shared with TRBD2. Per the germline V gene, CDR1 is LNHNV and CDR2 is YYDKDF (reference sequence). The CDR3 spans 14 residues. The V segment lost 4 bases and the J segment 9 bases; nucleotides outside the gene matches: 9. The CDR3 is CATSKSGRLSEQFF. CDR3 DNA: TGTGCCACCAGCAAGTCCGGGAGGTTGAGTGAGCAGTTCTTC.

V gene TRBV2 combines with J gene TRBJ2-2, with D perhaps matching TRBD1 (5 bases). Germline CDR1 SNHLY, CDR2 FYNNEI. V dropped 6 bases and J dropped 2 bases, with 19 bases sitting between them. The CDR3 is made up of 17 amino acids. CDR3 nucleotide sequence: TGTGCCAGCAGGGGGCATCAGGGTTTTCTTAACACCGGGGAGCTGTTTTTT. Protein sequence: CASRGHQGFLNTGELFF.

This clone was observed a single time. This chain connects TRBV27 to TRBJ2-1, with unresolved D. V lost 1 base and J lost 2, with 9 bases in between. The germline V gene encodes CDR1 MNHEY and CDR2 SMNVEV (reference sequence). The CDR3 consists of 15 residues. The CDR3 spells CASSLLIATYNEQFF. CDR3 bases: TGTGCCAGCAGTTTATTAATAGCTACCTACAATGAGCAGTTCTTC.

The chain carries TRBV6-4 and TRBJ2-3; TRBD2 might be the D (5 bases). Germline CDR1 is MRHNA and CDR2 is SNTAGT. The V end lost 5 bases, the J end lost 1 base, and 10 bases lay between the germline ends. This CDR3 is 14 amino acids long. CDR3 bases: TGTGCCAGCAGTACGAGGGTTGGCACAGATACGCAGTATTTT. This encodes CASSTRVGTDTQYF.

The chain has TRBV15 and TRBJ2-3, with 8 positions matching TRBD1. Germline values: CDR1 LNHNV, CDR2 YYDKDF (reference sequence). CDR3 length: 16 residues. V shed 2 bases, J shed 6 bases, and the junction held 10 bases outside the gene matches. The CDR3 coding sequence is TGTGCCACCAGCAGATCCAACAGGGGGATCGTCGATACGCAGTATTTT. It translates to CATSRSNRGIVDTQYF.

The chain carries TRBV19 and TRBJ2-1; a possible D gene is TRBD1 (5 bases). The CDR3 has 13 amino acids. Germline CDR1 LNHDA, CDR2 SQIVND (reference sequence). V lost 5 bases, J lost 8 bases, and 13 bases lay in between. The CDR3 DNA is TGTGCCAGTAGTGATTCTTGGGGCCATGAGCAGTTCTTC. Its protein product is CASSDSWGHEQFF.

This clone is labeled as large. The chain recombines TRBV6-5 with TRBJ2-7; D gene ambiguous. This CDR3 spans 14 amino acids. CDR1 and CDR2 (germline): MNHEY, SVGAGI. The V and J ends lost 6 bases and 5 bases respectively, with 17 bases between them. CDR3 nucleotide sequence: TGTGCCAGCAGACCCTATGAACCGAGCCACGAGCAGTACTTC. This codes for CASRPYEPSHEQYF.

The V gene is TRBV28, the J gene TRBJ1-5; possible D gene TRBD1, 5 bases. The germline gives CDR1 MDHEN, CDR2 SYDVKM. The length of the CDR3 is 14 residues. Trimming stripped 5 bases from V and 4 bases from J, with 12 bases between. The CDR3 loop is CASSRVGGNQPQHF. In nucleotides, the CDR3 is TGTGCCAGCAGTCGTGTTGGGGGGAATCAGCCCCAGCATTTT.

This clone occurred once. The chain has TRBV9 and TRBJ2-3; 7 bases agree with TRBD2. V dropped 6 bases and J dropped 3; count of bases not matched to a gene: 10. The CDR3 sequence is 15 residues long. Germline V lookup: CDR1 SGDLS, CDR2 YYNGEE. The CDR3 DNA reads TGTGCCAGCAATTACGCCGGGACTACAACAGATACGCAGTATTTT. It codes for CASNYAGTTTDTQYF.

The chain recombines TRBV6-4 with TRBJ2-3; 7 positions match TRBD1. The CDR3 is 14 residues long. V lost 3 bases, J lost 2 bases, and 2 bases stayed unmatched. Germline values: CDR1 MRHNA, CDR2 SNTAGT. The CDR3 DNA is TGTGCCAGCAGTGATGACAGGGACACAGATACGCAGTATTTT. As protein: CASSDDRDTDTQYF.

This sequence joins TRBV27 and TRBJ2-1; 9 positions match TRBD2. Germline-derived CDR1 and CDR2 are MNHEY and SMNVEV (reference sequence). With 3 bases clipped from V and 7 bases from J, the junction kept 10 bases outside the gene matches. The CDR3 loop spans 16 amino acids. The CDR3 region is CASSFLSAGGINEQFF. The CDR3 nucleotides are TGTGCCAGCAGTTTCTTGTCCGCGGGGGGGATAAATGAGCAGTTCTTC.

The chain links TRBV7-9 to TRBJ2-7; 10 positions agree with TRBD1. The germline CDR1 and CDR2 sequences are SEHNR and FQNEAQ (reference sequence). The CDR3 sequence is 16 residues long. The V gene end was trimmed by 2 bases and the J gene end by 2 bases; junction bases not matched to a gene: 6. The CDR3 region is CASSLRQGAGTYEQYF. The DNA of the CDR3 is TGTGCCAGCAGCTTAAGACAGGGGGCTGGCACCTACGAGCAGTACTTC.

DNA for the CDR3: TGTGCCAGCAGTTTACTCGGGGGGCGGCATGAGCAGTTCTTC. It yields the protein CASSLLGGRHEQFF. The gene calls are TRBV27 and TRBJ2-1; possible D gene TRBD2, 7 bases. Trimming removed 2 bases at V and 8 bases at J, with 13 bases between. CDR1 MNHEY and CDR2 SMNVEV come from the germline V gene (reference sequence). The CDR3 loop spans 14 amino acids.

The rearrangement links TRBV5-6 to TRBJ1-2; 9 bases line up with TRBD1. The CDR3 is 17 residues long. Per the germline V gene, CDR1 is SGHDT and CDR2 is YYEEEE. The V segment lost 3 bases and the J segment 2 bases; nucleotides outside the gene matches: 11. The CDR3 sequence: CASSSLTGGPANYGYTF. The CDR3 DNA is TGTGCCAGCAGCTCCCTTACAGGGGGCCCCGCGAACTATGGCTACACCTTC.